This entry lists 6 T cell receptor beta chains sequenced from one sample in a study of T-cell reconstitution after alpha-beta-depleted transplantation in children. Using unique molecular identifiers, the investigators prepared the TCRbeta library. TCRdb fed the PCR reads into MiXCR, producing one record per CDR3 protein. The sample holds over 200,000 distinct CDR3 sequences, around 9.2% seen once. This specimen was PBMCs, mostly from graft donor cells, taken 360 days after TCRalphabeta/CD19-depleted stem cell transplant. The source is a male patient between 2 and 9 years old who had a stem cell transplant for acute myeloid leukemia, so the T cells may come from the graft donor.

This CDR3 is CASSLDQGAEQFF. CDR3 DNA sequence: TGTGCCAGCAGCTTAGATCAGGGCGCTGAGCAGTTCTTC. This chain links TRBV7-9 with TRBJ2-1; D may be TRBD1 (5 bases). Germline-derived CDR1 and CDR2 are SEHNR and FQNEAQ (reference sequence). Trimming left V 1 base short and J 9 bases short, with 10 bases between. This CDR3 contains 13 residues. The full variable domain, in which reference TRBV7-9 and TRBJ2-1 provide the parts outside the CDR3, is DTGVSQNPRHKITKRGQNVTFRCDPISEHNRLYWYRQTLGQGPEFLTYFQNEAQLEKSRLLSDRFSAERPKGSFSTLEIQRTEQGDSAMYLCASSLDQGAEQFFGPGTRLTVL.

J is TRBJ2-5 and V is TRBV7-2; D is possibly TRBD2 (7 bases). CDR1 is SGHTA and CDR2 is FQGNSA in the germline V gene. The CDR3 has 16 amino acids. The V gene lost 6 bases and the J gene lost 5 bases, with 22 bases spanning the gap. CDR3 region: CASRDRAAGVLETQYF. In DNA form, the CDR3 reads TGTGCCAGCAGGGACAGAGCGGCGGGGGTATTGGAGACCCAGTACTTC.

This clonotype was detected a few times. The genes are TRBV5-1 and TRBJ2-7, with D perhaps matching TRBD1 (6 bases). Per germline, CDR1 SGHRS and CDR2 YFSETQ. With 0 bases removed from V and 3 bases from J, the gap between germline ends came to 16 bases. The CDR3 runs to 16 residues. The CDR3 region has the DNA TGCGCCAGCAGCTTGGGTGTACAGGGCTCTGGCTACGAGCAGTACTTC. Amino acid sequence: CASSLGVQGSGYEQYF.

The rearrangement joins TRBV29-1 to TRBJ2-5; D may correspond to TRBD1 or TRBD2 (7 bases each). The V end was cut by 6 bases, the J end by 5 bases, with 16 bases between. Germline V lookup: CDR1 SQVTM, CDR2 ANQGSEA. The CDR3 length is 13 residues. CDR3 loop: CSVPRQGGETQYF. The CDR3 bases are TGCAGCGTCCCTCGACAGGGAGGGGAGACCCAGTACTTC.

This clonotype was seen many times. CDR3 residues: CSVEVGLNQPQHF. Here the CDR3 DNA reads TGCAGCGTTGAGGTAGGGCTCAATCAGCCCCAGCATTTT. The chain has TRBV29-1 and TRBJ1-5; unclear D gene. V was shortened by 3 bases and J by 3 bases, with 9 bases between the two germline ends. The CDR3 is 13 amino acids. Germline lookup yields CDR1 SQVTM and CDR2 ANQGSEA.

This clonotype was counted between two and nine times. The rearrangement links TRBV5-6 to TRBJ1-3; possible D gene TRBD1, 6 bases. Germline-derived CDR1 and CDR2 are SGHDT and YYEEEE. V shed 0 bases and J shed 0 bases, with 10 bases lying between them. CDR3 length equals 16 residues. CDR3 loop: CASSLVGQNSGNTIYF. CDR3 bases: TGTGCCAGCAGCTTGGTCGGACAGAACTCTGGAAACACCATATATTTT.